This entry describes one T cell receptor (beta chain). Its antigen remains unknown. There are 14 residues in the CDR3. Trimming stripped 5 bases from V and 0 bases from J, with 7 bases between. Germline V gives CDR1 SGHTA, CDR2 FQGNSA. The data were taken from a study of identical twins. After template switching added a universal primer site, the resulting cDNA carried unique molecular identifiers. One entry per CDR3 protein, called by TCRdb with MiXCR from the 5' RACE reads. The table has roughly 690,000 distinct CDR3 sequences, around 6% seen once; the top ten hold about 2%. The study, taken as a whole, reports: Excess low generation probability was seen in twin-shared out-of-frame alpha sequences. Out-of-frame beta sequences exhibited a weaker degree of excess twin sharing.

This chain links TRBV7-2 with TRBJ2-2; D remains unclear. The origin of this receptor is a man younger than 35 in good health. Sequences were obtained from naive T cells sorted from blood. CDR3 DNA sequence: TGTGCCAGCAGCCCGGTTACGAACACCGGGGAGCTGTTTTTT. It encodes CASSPVTNTGELFF.